The 7 T cell receptor beta chains listed next were all sequenced from one sample in a study of neurological immune-mediated disorders. TCRdb passed the 5' RACE reads through MiXCR, listing each CDR3 protein once. The top ten hold about 12% of the sample, which has roughly 24,000 distinct CDR3 sequences, about 13% seen once. Input material: PBMCs. These TCRs come from an older woman with HTLV-1-associated myelopathy (HAM/TSP).

This clonotype has a count of ten or more. The gene calls are TRBV29-1 and TRBJ1-3, with D unresolved. Trimming cost V 3 bases and J 1 base, with 10 bases left between them. The CDR3 has 14 amino acids. Germline assignment: CDR1 SQVTM and CDR2 ANQGSEA. The CDR3 loop reads CSVDVEGSGNTIYF. Here the CDR3 DNA reads TGCAGCGTTGATGTAGAAGGATCTGGAAACACCATATATTTT.

This clonotype was found many times. The V call is TRBV20-1, the J call TRBJ2-7, with D possibly TRBD1 on 6 matching bases. In germline, CDR1 is DFQATT, CDR2 SNEGSKA (reference sequence). V shed 1 base and J shed 2 bases, with 9 bases lying between them. The CDR3 has 13 residues. In nucleotides, the CDR3 is TGCAGTGCTAGAGGACAGGCCCCCTACGAGCAGTACTTC. Translation gives CSARGQAPYEQYF.

This clonotype was recorded many times. The chain has TRBV7-8 and TRBJ2-1, with 12 positions matching TRBD2. Germline CDR1 is SGHVS and CDR2 is FQNEAQ. Losses at the gene ends were 7 bases for V and 8 bases for J; bases not matched to a gene: 9. This CDR3 comprises 15 residues. CDR3 sequence: CASTKTSGSFDEQFF. In nucleotides, the CDR3 is TGTGCCAGCACCAAGACTAGCGGGAGTTTCGATGAGCAGTTCTTC.

This clonotype has at least ten counts. V is TRBV10-3 and J is TRBJ2-1, with D possibly TRBD1 on 6 matching bases. Trimming took 2 bases from V and 3 from J, leaving 8 bases between them. Per the germline V gene, CDR1 is ENHRY and CDR2 is SYGVKD. The CDR3 is 14 residues long. The CDR3 bases are TGTGCCATCAGTGAGACAGGGAGCTACAATGAGCAGTTCTTC. Residues: CAISETGSYNEQFF.

The chain employs TRBV5-1 and TRBJ1-4, with 8 bases identical to TRBD1. V trimming: 4 bases; J trimming: 5 bases; junction bases outside the gene matches: 7. This CDR3 spans 15 amino acids. CDR1 SGHRS and CDR2 YFSETQ come from the germline V gene. Here the CDR3 DNA reads TGCGCCAGCAGCGGGACAGGTACCGAAAATGAAAAACTGTTTTTT. Translating it yields CASSGTGTENEKLFF. Full variable domain (outside the CDR3, taken from reference TRBV5-1 and TRBJ1-4): KAGVTQTPRYLIKTRGQQVTLSCSPISGHRSVSWYQQTPGQGLQFLFEYFSETQRNKGNFPGRFSGRQFSNSRSEMNVSTLELGDSALYLCASSGTGTENEKLFFGSGTQLSVL.

The sample holds many counts of this clonotype. The chain couples TRBV20-1 to TRBJ1-4; 7 nucleotides match TRBD1. The CDR3 has 13 residues. CDR1 and CDR2 (germline): DFQATT, SNEGSKA (reference sequence). Losses at the gene ends were 4 bases for V and 5 bases for J; bases not matched to a gene: 4. CDR3 region: CSATDRINEKLFF. DNA for the CDR3: TGCAGTGCTACGGACAGGATCAATGAAAAACTGTTTTTT.

This clonotype is large in the sample. The chain recombines TRBV20-1 with TRBJ2-1; TRBD2 agrees at 12 bases. CDR3 length equals 17 residues. V was clipped by 5 bases and J by 3 bases; unmatched bases: 11. Germline-derived CDR1 and CDR2 are DFQATT and SNEGSKA (reference sequence). This chain's CDR3 is CSAPGLAGGRYYNEQFF. CDR3 coding DNA: TGCAGTGCTCCCGGGCTAGCGGGAGGGAGGTACTACAATGAGCAGTTCTTC.